This passage covers 13 T cell receptor beta chains from one sample sequenced in a study of blood T cell repertoires in COVID-19. TCRdb's copy holds only in-frame clones and misses some; the assay was immunoSEQ multiplex PCR. Among under 8,000 clones listed, 65% to 90% were seen once. Material for sequencing was peripheral blood. The receptors derive from a human donor with active COVID-19. The donor label of this sample is uncertain.

The chain has TRBV6-4 and TRBJ2-2; no clear D gene. Looked up from germline, CDR1 is MRHNA and CDR2 is SNTAGT. The CDR3 is 14 amino acids. Trimming took off 4 bases at V and 2 bases at J, with 8 bases between the two ends. The CDR3 sequence is CASSVEENTGELFF. As DNA, the CDR3 is TGTGCCAGCAGTGTAGAGGAAAACACCGGGGAGCTGTTTTTT.

The rearrangement links TRBV4-3 to TRBJ2-1; 12 nucleotides line up with TRBD2. The junction had 9 bases not matched to a gene; V was cut back by 4 bases and J by 8 bases. Germline V gives CDR1 LGHNA, CDR2 YSLEER. This CDR3 has 16 residues. The CDR3 region is CASSPGTSGSGDEQFF. The CDR3 bases are TGCGCCAGCAGCCCCGGGACTAGCGGGTCGGGAGATGAGCAGTTCTTC.

The chain recombines TRBV19 with TRBJ1-1, with D perhaps TRBD1 (6 bases). Trimming stripped 11 bases from V and 1 base from J, with 20 bases between. The CDR3 sequence is 15 residues long. From germline, CDR1 is LNHDA and CDR2 SQIVND (reference sequence). Here the CDR3 reads CAARGGGRQNTEAFF. The DNA of the CDR3 is TGTGCCGCTAGGGGTGGGGGCCGTCAGAACACTGAAGCTTTCTTT.

As DNA, the CDR3 is TGTGCCAGCAGCGTAGCTTCTGGACTAGCGGGGCAGAGCTCCTACAATGAGCAGTTCTTC. This translates into CASSVASGLAGQSSYNEQFF. The rearrangement joins TRBV9 to TRBJ2-1, with 12 bases identical to TRBD2. The CDR3 covers 20 residues. The trim removed 0 bases at V and 0 bases at J, leaving 10 bases unmatched. Germline assignment: CDR1 SGDLS and CDR2 YYNGEE. The whole variable domain, filled in from reference TRBV9 and TRBJ2-1, reads DSGVTQTPKHLITATGQRVTLRCSPRSGDLSVYWYQQSLDQGLQFLIQYYNGEERAKGNILERFSAQQFPDLHSELNLSSLELGDSALYFCASSVASGLAGQSSYNEQFFGPGTRLTVL.

The V gene is TRBV5-5, the J gene TRBJ2-6, with D tentatively TRBD2 (7 bases). The V end was cut by 0 bases, the J end by 4 bases, with 17 bases between. Germline CDR1 is SGHKS and CDR2 is YYEKEE (reference sequence). CDR3 length equals 18 residues. CDR3 sequence reads: CASSLAPTGGAGANVLTF. CDR3 DNA sequence: TGTGCCAGCAGCTTGGCTCCTACGGGGGGCGCCGGGGCCAACGTCCTGACTTTC.

This rearrangement joins TRBV6-2 or TRBV6-3 to TRBJ2-7; D is possibly TRBD2 (6 bases). V dropped 2 bases and J dropped 4 bases, with 6 bases sitting between them. CDR1 MNHEY and CDR2 SVGEGT come from the germline V gene. The CDR3 loop spans 12 amino acids. The CDR3 loop reads CASSYRGYEQYF. CDR3 nucleotide sequence: TGTGCCAGCAGTTACCGGGGGTACGAGCAGTACTTC.

V gene TRBV3-1 (or the pseudogene TRBV3-2) combines with J gene TRBJ2-5; 10 nucleotides agree with TRBD2. V trimming: 8 bases; J trimming: 5 bases; junction bases outside the gene matches: 11. The CDR3 has 15 residues. Germline loops: CDR1 LGHDT, CDR2 YNNKEL (reference sequence). The CDR3 spells CASSLAGVGGETQYF. The CDR3 nucleotides are TGTGCCAGCTCTCTAGCGGGAGTGGGCGGGGAGACCCAGTACTTC.

Only a few counts were recorded for this clone. The chain is built from TRBV5-6 and TRBJ1-6, with 7 bases that match TRBD1. The CDR3 extends over 15 amino acids. Losses at the gene ends were 5 bases for V and 6 bases for J; bases not matched to a gene: 8. CDR1 SGHDT and CDR2 YYEEEE come from the germline V gene. Here the CDR3 DNA reads TGTGCCAGCAGGCGGGACAGCATAATTAATTCACCCCTCCACTTT. This codes for CASRRDSIINSPLHF.

The chain recombines TRBV11-2 with TRBJ1-2; no reliable D call. The length of the CDR3 is 15 residues. The V gene lost 5 bases and the J gene lost 8 bases, with 21 bases spanning the gap. CDR1 and CDR2 (germline): SGHAT, FQNNGV. The CDR3 protein is CASSPHADIIRGYTF. As DNA, the CDR3 is TGTGCCAGCAGCCCCCACGCGGATATTATACGCGGCTACACCTTC.

The genes are TRBV24-1 and TRBJ2-3; weak D call: TRBD2 (6 bases). Trimming cost V 5 bases and J 1 base, with 6 bases left between them. CDR1 KGHDR and CDR2 SFDVKD come from the germline V gene. The CDR3 has 13 amino acids. The CDR3: CATSVAGTDTQYF. CDR3 bases: TGTGCCACCAGTGTAGCGGGCACAGATACGCAGTATTTT.

This clone was recorded once. An end of the junction does not agree with germline; a read error may underlie this. This sequence joins TRBV7-2 and TRBJ1-3; the D gene is possibly TRBD1 (6 bases). This CDR3 has 15 amino acids. Germline loops: CDR1 SGHTA, CDR2 FQGNSA. Here the CDR3 reads CASILGGLSGNTIYF. The CDR3 bases are TGTGCCAGCATCTTAGGGGGGCTCTCTGGAAACACCATATATTTT.

This sequence joins TRBV5-1 and TRBJ2-5, with 9 bases aligning to TRBD2. J lost 5 bases, V lost 1 base, and 15 bases had no gene match. CDR1 SGHRS and CDR2 YFSETQ come from the germline V gene. The CDR3 is 18 amino acids. The CDR3 bases are TGCGCCAGCAGCTTGTTCCCCCCTAGCGGGACTGGTGGGGAGACCCAGTACTTC. It translates to CASSLFPPSGTGGETQYF.

The chain combines TRBV19 with TRBJ1-6, with 7 nucleotides matching TRBD1. Germline V lookup: CDR1 LNHDA, CDR2 SQIVND (reference sequence). The CDR3 consists of 14 residues. Losses at the gene ends were 4 bases for V and 5 bases for J; bases not matched to a gene: 2. The CDR3 loop is CASSTGTDNSPLHF. The CDR3, as DNA: TGTGCCAGTAGTACGGGGACAGATAATTCACCCCTCCACTTT.